These 9 T cell receptor beta chains share one sample of origin, sequenced in a study of OX40 agonist ivuxolimab in advanced cancers. Some clones are missing from TCRdb's copy, which holds only in-frame ones; the method was immunoSEQ multiplex PCR. The data contain about 62,000 clones, 60% to 85% of them singletons. The sample here was CD4+ or CD8+ T cells sorted from blood, taken in a trial of the OX40 agonist ivuxolimab. All receptors derive from an adult with an advanced solid tumor such as melanoma, head and neck, liver or kidney cancer.

This clone has a handful of counts. The chain has TRBV5-6 and TRBJ2-7, with D tentatively TRBD1 (7 bases). Germline loops: CDR1 SGHDT, CDR2 YYEEEE. V was pared by 0 bases and J by 5 bases, with 9 bases between. The CDR3 runs 13 residues. CDR3 loop: CASSLGRGDEQYF. In DNA, the CDR3 is TGTGCCAGCAGCTTGGGCAGGGGGGACGAGCAGTACTTC.

The rearrangement links TRBV7-8 to TRBJ1-1; D is perhaps TRBD1 (5 bases). The V and J ends lost 2 bases and 3 bases respectively, with 22 bases between them. This CDR3 is built from 18 residues. Germline V gives CDR1 SGHVS, CDR2 FQNEAQ. CDR3 protein: CASSLMFLGDRRDTEAFF. Written as DNA, the CDR3 is TGTGCCAGCAGCTTAATGTTCCTAGGGGACCGAAGAGACACTGAAGCTTTCTTT.

Only one count was recorded for this clone. The chain links TRBV27 to TRBJ2-3; 12 nucleotides match TRBD2. Germline V gene sequence: CDR1 MNHEY, CDR2 SMNVEV (reference sequence). J was trimmed by 5 bases and V by 5 bases; bases with no gene match: 14. The CDR3 totals 18 residues. The CDR3 bases are TGTGCCAGCAGTCCTACCTCTAGCGGGAGGGCCTATGGAGATACGCAGTATTTT. Translated: CASSPTSSGRAYGDTQYF.

By share of the sample, this clone is medium-sized. This rearrangement joins TRBV9 to TRBJ2-7, with TRBD1 matching over 7 bases. Trimming removed 3 bases from V and 5 bases from J; junction bases left unmatched: 8. This CDR3 is 14 amino acids long. Germline lookup yields CDR1 SGDLS and CDR2 YYNGEE. CDR3 residues: CASSAQTGSDEQYF. In DNA form, the CDR3 reads TGTGCCAGCAGCGCACAGACAGGGAGCGACGAGCAGTACTTC.

Regarding this clone: Germline is not matched at one junction end, which may reflect a read error. The V gene is TRBV7-7, the J gene TRBJ2-5; 7 positions agree with TRBD2. The CDR3 is 14 residues long. Germline CDR1 is SSHAT and CDR2 is FNYEAQ (reference sequence). The CDR3 reads CASSLGPGGETQYF. CDR3 DNA: TGTGCTAGCAGCCTAGGACCGGGAGGAGAGACCCAGTACTTC.

The chain has TRBV11-2 and TRBJ2-3; 8 bases align to TRBD1. Trimming at V came to 5 bases and at J to 5 bases, leaving 9 bases not matched to a gene. The CDR3 extends over 15 amino acids. From germline, CDR1 is SGHAT and CDR2 FQNNGV. The CDR3 sequence: CASSRFRGHGDTQYF. CDR3 in DNA: TGTGCCAGCAGCCGATTCAGGGGGCATGGAGATACGCAGTATTTT.

The J gene is TRBJ2-2, the V gene TRBV7-2; D is ambiguous. The germline V and J ends were trimmed by 4 bases and 0 bases, with 6 bases remaining between them. Germline CDR1 and CDR2: SGHTA and FQGNSA. The CDR3 is made up of 14 amino acids. The CDR3 reads CASSSQANTGELFF. The CDR3 DNA reads TGTGCCAGCAGCTCCCAAGCGAACACCGGGGAGCTGTTTTTT.

The gene calls are TRBV27 and TRBJ1-6; D not resolved. Germline loops: CDR1 MNHEY, CDR2 SMNVEV (reference sequence). CDR3 length: 17 residues. V shed 6 bases and J shed 0 bases, with 15 bases lying between them. Here the CDR3 reads CASSQTRGSSYNSPLHF. In nucleotides, the CDR3 is TGTGCCAGCAGCCAGACCCGCGGGAGCTCCTATAATTCACCCCTCCACTTT.

This chain joins TRBV28 and TRBJ1-4; D gene ambiguous. The CDR3 contains 14 residues. Germline V lookup: CDR1 MDHEN, CDR2 SYDVKM. V was pared by 2 bases and J by 0 bases, with 4 bases between. In DNA form, the CDR3 reads TGTGCCAGCAGTTTAACTACAACTAATGAAAAACTGTTTTTT. It yields the protein CASSLTTTNEKLFF.